This T cell receptor beta chain was sequenced for a study of blood T cell repertoires in COVID-19. Study-level information: Sites across the United States, Italy and Spain contributed samples from acute and convalescent COVID-19. PBMCs, B-cell-depleted T cells, or T cells provided the cDNA or gDNA that made up the material.

In the study's own analysis: By means of reference gene primer amplification, nucleated cell counts were estimated. This table comes from immunoSEQ multiplex PCR, and its TCRdb copy is limited to in-frame clones, with some not included. That table furnishes V, J and clone size, whereas the DNA furnished D and trimming. The table lists about 72,000 clones, 90% of them singletons. This TCR came from a human donor in a cohort sampled during active COVID-19. The sequencing sample was made of peripheral blood.

CDR3 region: CAPEGGRGKNTQYF. In nucleotides, the CDR3 is TGTGCCCCCGAGGGCGGGAGGGGAAAAAATACGCAGTATTTT. The V and J genes are TRBV24-1 and TRBJ2-3, with 9 bases fitting TRBD2. J lost 7 bases, V lost 12 bases, and 13 bases had no gene match. Per germline, CDR1 KGHDR and CDR2 SFDVKD. The CDR3 runs 14 residues.